This entry concerns a single TCR beta chain. Preparation of the TCRbeta library involved a method that used unique molecular identifiers. TCRdb re-derived calls from the PCR reads in MiXCR, one entry per CDR3 protein. The sample holds more than 450,000 distinct CDR3 sequences, roughly 18% seen once. These data are taken from a study of T-cell reconstitution after alpha-beta-depleted transplantation in children. This TCR was sampled from a human donor who donated a stem cell graft to a child with acute lymphoblastic leukemia. This specimen was PBMCs from the stem cell graft donor, taken from the stem cell graft.

CDR3 amino acids: CASSQMSGFYEQYF. CDR3 nucleotide sequence: TGTGCCAGCAGCCAAATGTCCGGTTTCTACGAGCAGTACTTC. V is TRBV3-1 and J is TRBJ2-7; D gene uncertain. Germline-derived CDR1 and CDR2 are LGHDT and YNNKEL (reference sequence). Trimming left V 2 bases short and J 3 bases short, with 11 bases between. CDR3 length equals 14 residues.